The source of this T cell receptor beta chain is a study of cytomegalovirus exposure and HLA in healthy donors. The germline V gene encodes CDR1 GTSNPN and CDR2 SVGIG (reference sequence). This CDR3 has 15 amino acids. Trimming removed 0 bases from V and 4 bases from J; junction bases left unmatched: 5. In the PCR, 60 Vbeta and 13 Jbeta primers were used. Libraries were prepared by immunoSEQ multiplex PCR; TCRdb keeps only in-frame clonotypes and omits some of them. This sample carries over 150,000 clones, approximately 80% of them seen once, and the ten largest clones take 0.65%. The source material was PBMCs. The receptor was derived from a boy between 10 and 17 years old in good health and CMV-seronegative. The rearrangement links TRBV30 to TRBJ1-2; 10 nucleotides line up with TRBD1. The CDR3 region is CAWSVRRQGAYGYTF. The CDR3 bases are TGTGCCTGGAGTGTACGGAGACAGGGGGCCTATGGCTACACCTTC.